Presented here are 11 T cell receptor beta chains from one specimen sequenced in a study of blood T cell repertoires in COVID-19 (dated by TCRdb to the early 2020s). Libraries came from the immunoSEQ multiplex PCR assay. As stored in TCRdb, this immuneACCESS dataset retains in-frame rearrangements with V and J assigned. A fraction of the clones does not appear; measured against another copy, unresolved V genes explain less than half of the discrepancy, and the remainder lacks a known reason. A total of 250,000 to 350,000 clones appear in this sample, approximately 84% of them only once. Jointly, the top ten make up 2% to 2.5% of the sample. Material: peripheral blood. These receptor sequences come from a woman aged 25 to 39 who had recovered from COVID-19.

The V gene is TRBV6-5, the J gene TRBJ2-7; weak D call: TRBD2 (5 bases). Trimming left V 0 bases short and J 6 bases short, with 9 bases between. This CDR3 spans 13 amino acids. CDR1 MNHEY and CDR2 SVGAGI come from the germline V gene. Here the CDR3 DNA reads TGTGCCAGCAGTTACTCGAGGGCCGGCGAGCAGTACTTC. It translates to CASSYSRAGEQYF.

In DNA, the CDR3 is TGTGCCAGCGGAGGGAGTGGGACAGATACGCAGTATTTT. Protein sequence: CASGGSGTDTQYF. The V call is TRBV2, the J call TRBJ2-3; D possibly corresponds to TRBD2 (6 bases). The CDR3 runs to 13 residues. Deletions cut 8 bases from V and 3 bases from J, with 12 bases between. The germline gives CDR1 SNHLY, CDR2 FYNNEI.

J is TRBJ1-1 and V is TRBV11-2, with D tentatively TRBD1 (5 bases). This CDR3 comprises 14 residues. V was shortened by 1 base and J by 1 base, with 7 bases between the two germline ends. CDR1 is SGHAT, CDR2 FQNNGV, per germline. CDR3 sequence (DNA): TGTGCCAGCAGCTTAGCCACAGGGAACACTGAAGCTTTCTTT. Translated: CASSLATGNTEAFF.

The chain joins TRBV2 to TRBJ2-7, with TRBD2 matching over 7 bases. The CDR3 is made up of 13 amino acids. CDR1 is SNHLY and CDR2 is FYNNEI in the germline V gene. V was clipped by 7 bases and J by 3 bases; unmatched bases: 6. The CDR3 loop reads CASITAGDYEQYF. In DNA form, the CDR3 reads TGTGCCAGCATCACCGCGGGAGACTACGAGCAGTACTTC.

CDR3 nucleotide sequence: TGTGCCAGCAGTAGCAACAGGGTTTTTGATTCACCCCTCCACTTT. Translated: CASSSNRVFDSPLHF. V gene TRBV28 combines with J gene TRBJ1-6, with D possibly being TRBD1 (6 bases). Germline-derived CDR1 and CDR2 are MDHEN and SYDVKM. CDR3 length equals 15 residues. V was pared by 5 bases and J by 8 bases, with 16 bases between.

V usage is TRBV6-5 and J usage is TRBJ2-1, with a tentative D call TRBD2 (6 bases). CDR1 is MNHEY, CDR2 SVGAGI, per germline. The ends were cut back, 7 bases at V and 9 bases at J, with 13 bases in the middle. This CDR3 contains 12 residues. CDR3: CASMFGGTEQFF. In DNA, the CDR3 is TGTGCCAGCATGTTCGGGGGTACTGAGCAGTTCTTC.

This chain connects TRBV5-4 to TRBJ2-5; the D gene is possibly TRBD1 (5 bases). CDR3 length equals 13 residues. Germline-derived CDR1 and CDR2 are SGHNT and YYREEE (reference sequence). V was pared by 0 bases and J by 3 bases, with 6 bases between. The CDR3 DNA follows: TGTGCCAGCAGCTTGGAGGGGAAAGAGACCCAGTACTTC. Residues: CASSLEGKETQYF.

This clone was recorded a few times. The CDR3 loop reads CASSSLGDTQYF. The CDR3 DNA follows: TGTGCCAGCAGTTCCCTCGGGGATACGCAGTATTTT. This sequence joins TRBV27 and TRBJ2-3; D is unresolved. Between the trimmed V and J ends, which lost 4 bases and 6 bases, there was a span of 8 bases. This CDR3 comprises 12 residues. Germline V gene data show CDR1 as MNHEY and CDR2 as SMNVEV (reference sequence).

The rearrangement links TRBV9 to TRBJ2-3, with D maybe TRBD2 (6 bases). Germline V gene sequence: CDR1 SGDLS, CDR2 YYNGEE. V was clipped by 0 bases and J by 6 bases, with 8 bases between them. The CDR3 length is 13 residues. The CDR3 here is CASSVGGIDTQYF. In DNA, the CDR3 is TGTGCCAGCAGCGTAGGCGGGATCGATACGCAGTATTTT.

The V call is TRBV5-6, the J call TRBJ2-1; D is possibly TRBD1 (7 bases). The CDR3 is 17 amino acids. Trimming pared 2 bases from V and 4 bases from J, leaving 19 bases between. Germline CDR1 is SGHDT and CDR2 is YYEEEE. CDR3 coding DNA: TGTGCCAGCAGCTTTAACCCAGGGGGGAGTGTGTACAATGAGCAGTTCTTC. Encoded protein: CASSFNPGGSVYNEQFF.

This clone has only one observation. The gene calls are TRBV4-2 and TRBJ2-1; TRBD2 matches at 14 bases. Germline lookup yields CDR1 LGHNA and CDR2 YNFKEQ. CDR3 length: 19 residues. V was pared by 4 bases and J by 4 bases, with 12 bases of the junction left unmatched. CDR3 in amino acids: CASSPGLAGDLPSYNEQFF. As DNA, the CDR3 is TGTGCCAGCAGCCCGGGACTAGCGGGGGACCTACCTTCATACAATGAGCAGTTCTTC.